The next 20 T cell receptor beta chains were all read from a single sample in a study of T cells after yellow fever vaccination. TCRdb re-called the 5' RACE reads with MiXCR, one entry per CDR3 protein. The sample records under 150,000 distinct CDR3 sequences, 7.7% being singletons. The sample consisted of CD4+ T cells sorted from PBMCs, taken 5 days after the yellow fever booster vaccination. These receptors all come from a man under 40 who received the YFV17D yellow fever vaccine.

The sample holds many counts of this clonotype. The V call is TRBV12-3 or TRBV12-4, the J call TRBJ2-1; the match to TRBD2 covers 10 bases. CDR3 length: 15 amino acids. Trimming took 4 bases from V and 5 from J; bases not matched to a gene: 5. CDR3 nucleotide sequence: TGTGCCAGCAGTTCGGGACTAGCGAGCCACAATGAGCAGTTCTTC. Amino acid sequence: CASSSGLASHNEQFF.

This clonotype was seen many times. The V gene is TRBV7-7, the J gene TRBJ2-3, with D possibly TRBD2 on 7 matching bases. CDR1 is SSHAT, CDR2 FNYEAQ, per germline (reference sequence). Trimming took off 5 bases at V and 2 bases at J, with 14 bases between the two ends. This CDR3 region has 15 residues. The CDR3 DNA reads TGTGCCAGCAGCCCGACGGGGGGCCACACAGATACGCAGTATTTT. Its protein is CASSPTGGHTDTQYF.

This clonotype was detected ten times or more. The CDR3 loop is CASSNRAGYEQYF. In DNA, the CDR3 is TGTGCCAGCAGCAACAGGGCGGGATACGAGCAGTACTTC. The rearrangement links TRBV6-5 to TRBJ2-7, with D possibly called TRBD1 or TRBD2 (6 bases each). This CDR3 has 13 amino acids. CDR1 is MNHEY, CDR2 SVGAGI, per germline. The V end was cut by 6 bases, the J end by 4 bases, with 13 bases between.

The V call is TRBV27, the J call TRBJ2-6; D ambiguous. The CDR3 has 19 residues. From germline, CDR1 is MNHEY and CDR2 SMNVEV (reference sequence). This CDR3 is CTFSLKVTLLGSGANVLTF. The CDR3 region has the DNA TGTACCTTCAGTTTGAAAGTGACCCTTTTGGGCTCTGGGGCCAACGTCCTGACTTTC.

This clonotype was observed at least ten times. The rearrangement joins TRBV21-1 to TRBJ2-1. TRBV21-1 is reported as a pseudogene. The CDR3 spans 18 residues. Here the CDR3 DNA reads TGTGCCAGCAGCAAAGAGAACGTGGCCTCTGACTTCTACAATGAGCAGTTCTTC. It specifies CASSKENVASDFYNEQFF.

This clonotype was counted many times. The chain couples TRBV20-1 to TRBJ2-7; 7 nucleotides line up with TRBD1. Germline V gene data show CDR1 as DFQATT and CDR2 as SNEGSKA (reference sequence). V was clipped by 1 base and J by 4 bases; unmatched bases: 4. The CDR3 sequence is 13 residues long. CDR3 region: CSARVGQLYEQYF. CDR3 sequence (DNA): TGCAGTGCTAGAGTGGGACAGTTATACGAGCAGTACTTC.

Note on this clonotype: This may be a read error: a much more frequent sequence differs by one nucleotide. The CDR3 DNA reads TGTGCCAGCAGTTTATTCCTAGCGGGCGGTCACAATGTGCAGTTCTTC. Its translation: CASSLFLAGGHNVQFF. V usage is TRBV27 and J usage is TRBJ2-1, with 8 positions matching TRBD2. CDR3 length: 16 residues. Germline V CDR1 and CDR2: MNHEY, SMNVEV (reference sequence).

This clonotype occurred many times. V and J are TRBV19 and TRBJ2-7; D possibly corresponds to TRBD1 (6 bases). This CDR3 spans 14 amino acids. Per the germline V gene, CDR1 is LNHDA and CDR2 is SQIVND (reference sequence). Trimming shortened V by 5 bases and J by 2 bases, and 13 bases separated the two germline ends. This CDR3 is CASSRRDIPYEQYF. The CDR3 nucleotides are TGTGCCAGTAGTCGACGGGACATACCCTACGAGCAGTACTTC.

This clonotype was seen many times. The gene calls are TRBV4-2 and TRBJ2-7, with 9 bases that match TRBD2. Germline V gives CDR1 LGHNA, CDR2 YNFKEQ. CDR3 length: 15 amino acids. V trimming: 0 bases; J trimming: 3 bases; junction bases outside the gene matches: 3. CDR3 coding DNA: TGTGCCAGCAGCCAAGATAGGACTAGCGTCTACGAGCAGTACTTC. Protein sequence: CASSQDRTSVYEQYF.

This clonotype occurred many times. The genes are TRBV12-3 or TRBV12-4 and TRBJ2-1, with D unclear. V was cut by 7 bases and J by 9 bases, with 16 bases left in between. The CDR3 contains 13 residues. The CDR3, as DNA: TGTGCCAGCAACCAACTCGGAGTTAGTGAGCAGTTCTTC. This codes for CASNQLGVSEQFF.

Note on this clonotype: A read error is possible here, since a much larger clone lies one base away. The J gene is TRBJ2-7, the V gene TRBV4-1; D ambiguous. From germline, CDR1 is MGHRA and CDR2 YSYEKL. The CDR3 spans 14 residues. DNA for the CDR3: TGTGCCAGCAGCCAAGCGAGCGTCTTCTCCGAGCAGTACTTC. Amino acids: CASSQASVFSEQYF.

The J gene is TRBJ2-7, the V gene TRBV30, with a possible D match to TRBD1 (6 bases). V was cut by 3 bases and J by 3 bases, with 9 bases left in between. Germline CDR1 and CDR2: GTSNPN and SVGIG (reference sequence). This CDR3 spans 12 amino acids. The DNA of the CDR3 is TGTGCCTGGAGCCGGGACAACTACGAGCAGTACTTC. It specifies CAWSRDNYEQYF.

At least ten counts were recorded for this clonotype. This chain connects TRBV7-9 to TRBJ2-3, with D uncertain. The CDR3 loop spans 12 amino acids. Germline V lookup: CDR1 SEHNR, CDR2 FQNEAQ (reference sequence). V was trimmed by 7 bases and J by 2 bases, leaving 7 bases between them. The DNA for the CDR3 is TGTGCCAGCACCGCCTACACAGATACGCAGTATTTT. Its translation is CASTAYTDTQYF.

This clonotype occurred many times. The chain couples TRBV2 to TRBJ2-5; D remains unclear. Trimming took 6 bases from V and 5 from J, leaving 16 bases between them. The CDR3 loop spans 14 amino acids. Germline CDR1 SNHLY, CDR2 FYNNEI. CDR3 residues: CASSPGRARETQYF. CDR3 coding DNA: TGTGCCAGCAGCCCCGGACGGGCGAGGGAGACCCAGTACTTC.

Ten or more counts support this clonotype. CDR3 residues: CASSLEVSGANVLTF. The CDR3 bases are TGTGCCAGCAGCTTGGAGGTATCTGGGGCCAACGTCCTGACTTTC. The gene calls are TRBV9 and TRBJ2-6, with a tentative D call TRBD2 (5 bases). The CDR3 loop spans 15 amino acids. Trimming stripped 4 bases from V and 1 base from J, with 9 bases between. The germline V gene has CDR1 SGDLS and CDR2 YYNGEE.

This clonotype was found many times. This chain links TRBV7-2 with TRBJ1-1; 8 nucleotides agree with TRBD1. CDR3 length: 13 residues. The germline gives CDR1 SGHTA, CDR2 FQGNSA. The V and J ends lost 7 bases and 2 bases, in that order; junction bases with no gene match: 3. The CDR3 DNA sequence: TGTGCCAGCATGGGACAGGCAAACACTGAAGCTTTCTTT. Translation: CASMGQANTEAFF.

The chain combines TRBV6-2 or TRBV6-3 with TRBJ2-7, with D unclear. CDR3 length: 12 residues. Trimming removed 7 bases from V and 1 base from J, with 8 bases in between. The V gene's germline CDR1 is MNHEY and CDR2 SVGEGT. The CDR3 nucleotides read TGTGCCAGCAAGTTGGCATCCTACGAGCAGTACTTC. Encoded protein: CASKLASYEQYF.

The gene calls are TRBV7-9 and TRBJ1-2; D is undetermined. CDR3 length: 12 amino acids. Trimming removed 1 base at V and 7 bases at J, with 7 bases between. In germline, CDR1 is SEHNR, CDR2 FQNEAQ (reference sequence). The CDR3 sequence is CASSLGVAGYTF. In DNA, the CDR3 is TGTGCCAGCAGCTTAGGGGTGGCTGGCTACACCTTC.

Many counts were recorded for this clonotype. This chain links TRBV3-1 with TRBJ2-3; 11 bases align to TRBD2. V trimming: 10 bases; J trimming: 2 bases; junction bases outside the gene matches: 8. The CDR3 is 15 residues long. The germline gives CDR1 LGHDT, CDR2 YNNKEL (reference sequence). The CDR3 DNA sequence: TGTGCCACTGAGACTAGCGGGGCACCCACAGATACGCAGTATTTT. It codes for CATETSGAPTDTQYF.

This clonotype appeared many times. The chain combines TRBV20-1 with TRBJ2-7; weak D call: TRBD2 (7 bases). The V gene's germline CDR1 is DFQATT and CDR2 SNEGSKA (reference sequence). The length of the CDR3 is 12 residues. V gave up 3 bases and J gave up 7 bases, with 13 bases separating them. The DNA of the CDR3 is TGCAGTGCTAGGTTAGGGGGAGGGGAGCAGTACTTC. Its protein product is CSARLGGGEQYF.